These 27 T cell receptor beta chains were all obtained from the same sample, sequenced in a study of T cells after yellow fever vaccination. MiXCR, run by TCRdb on the 5' RACE reads, gives a single entry per CDR3 protein. The sample contains roughly 500,000 distinct CDR3 sequences, 19% of which appear only once. Specimen: PBMCs, collected 15 days after the yellow fever booster vaccination. These receptors came from a man aged 30-40 years who received the YFV17D yellow fever vaccine.

This clonotype was seen many times. This chain connects TRBV5-6 to TRBJ2-3, with D possibly being TRBD2 (6 bases). This CDR3 comprises 15 residues. The V and J ends lost 0 bases and 6 bases respectively, with 14 bases between them. Germline CDR1 and CDR2: SGHDT and YYEEEE. For the CDR3, the DNA is TGTGCCAGCAGCTTGGTTAGCGGCGGCGGGGATACGCAGTATTTT. Its translation is CASSLVSGGGDTQYF.

The chain links TRBV7-9 to TRBJ2-5; perhaps TRBD2 as D (7 bases). CDR3 length: 14 amino acids. CDR1 SEHNR and CDR2 FQNEAQ come from the germline V gene (reference sequence). V lost 7 bases and J 7 bases, leaving 19 bases between the germline ends. CDR3 in amino acids: CASTRGAHVVTQYF. As DNA, the CDR3 is TGTGCCAGCACCCGGGGGGCCCACGTTGTGACCCAGTACTTC.

This clonotype was seen a handful of times. This rearrangement joins TRBV20-1 to TRBJ2-5, with D perhaps TRBD2 (5 bases). V shed 4 bases and J shed 2 bases, with 14 bases lying between them. The CDR3 is 14 residues long. Germline lookup yields CDR1 DFQATT and CDR2 SNEGSKA (reference sequence). Here the CDR3 DNA reads TGCAGTGCTAACCAGAGGCCGGGGCAAGAGACCCAGTACTTC. As protein: CSANQRPGQETQYF.

This clonotype was seen only a few times. The chain combines TRBV12-3 or TRBV12-4 with TRBJ2-4, with D possibly being TRBD2 (5 bases). CDR3 length: 15 amino acids. V lost 1 base and J 5 bases, leaving 12 bases between the germline ends. The CDR3 DNA follows: TGTGCCAGCAGTTTAGTGAGCGGCCGAGAAAACATTCAGTACTTC. Translation gives CASSLVSGRENIQYF.

This clonotype was counted only a few times. The V gene is TRBV5-4, the J gene TRBJ2-1; no definite D call. V was trimmed by 4 bases and J by 8 bases, leaving 19 bases between them. Germline assignment: CDR1 SGHNT and CDR2 YYREEE (reference sequence). This CDR3 is built from 15 residues. Here the CDR3 DNA reads TGTGCCAGCAGCCCGCGGTCGACGGCCGCGGATGAGCAGTTCTTC. This sequence encodes CASSPRSTAADEQFF.

CDR3: CASSVAGTGTGELFF. CDR3 DNA sequence: TGTGCCAGCAGCGTAGCTGGGACAGGGACCGGGGAGCTGTTTTTT. The rearrangement uses TRBV9 and TRBJ2-2, with TRBD1 matching 9 bases. V lost 0 bases, J lost 5 bases, and 2 bases stayed unmatched. The germline CDR1 and CDR2 sequences are SGDLS and YYNGEE. This CDR3 contains 15 residues.

This clonotype was seen a few times. The rearrangement uses TRBV3-1 and TRBJ2-7; TRBD1 or TRBD2 may be the D gene (5 bases each). Germline lookup yields CDR1 LGHDT and CDR2 YNNKEL (reference sequence). V was pared by 0 bases and J by 3 bases, with 9 bases between. This CDR3 region has 14 residues. The DNA for the CDR3 is TGTGCCAGCAGCCAAGAGGGGGTCCACTACGAGCAGTACTTC. Amino acids: CASSQEGVHYEQYF.

This clonotype was recorded a few times. The rearrangement uses TRBV6-2 or TRBV6-3 and TRBJ2-5; no definite D call. Deletions cut 5 bases from V and 7 bases from J, with 11 bases between. The CDR3 has 12 residues. CDR1 and CDR2 (germline): MNHEY, SVGEGT. The CDR3 region is CASSHPSGTQYF. CDR3 bases: TGTGCCAGCAGTCATCCCAGTGGGACCCAGTACTTC.

The chain is built from TRBV10-1 and TRBJ1-1, with D unclear. The ends were cut back, 6 bases at V and 1 base at J, with 15 bases in the middle. CDR3 length: 15 amino acids. Per germline, CDR1 WNHNN and CDR2 SYGVQD (reference sequence). The CDR3 loop reads CASRPSRVGNTEAFF. The CDR3 DNA reads TGCGCCAGCAGACCATCAAGGGTCGGGAACACTGAAGCTTTCTTT.

In its sample, this clonotype was seen a few times. The V call is TRBV5-1, the J call TRBJ2-2; no firm D call. Per the germline V gene, CDR1 is SGHRS and CDR2 is YFSETQ. V was cut by 4 bases and J by 2 bases, with 12 bases left in between. This CDR3 contains 15 residues. The CDR3 nucleotides read TGCGCCAGCAGCGGAACAGAATTAAACACCGGGGAGCTGTTTTTT. Amino acid sequence: CASSGTELNTGELFF.

V gene TRBV11-3 combines with J gene TRBJ2-5; either TRBD1 or TRBD2 may fit D (5 bases each). V was trimmed by 0 bases and J by 3 bases, leaving 14 bases between them. Germline V CDR1 and CDR2: SGHNT, YENEEA. The CDR3 is 16 amino acids. CDR3 residues: CASSLDRDPGEETQYF. Written as DNA, the CDR3 is TGTGCCAGCAGCTTAGATCGGGACCCCGGAGAAGAGACCCAGTACTTC.

The chain has TRBV6-2 or TRBV6-3 and TRBJ1-1; D unclear. V was clipped by 4 bases and J by 9 bases, with 12 bases between them. Germline-derived CDR1 and CDR2 are MNHEY and SVGEGT. The CDR3 is 12 amino acids. CDR3 region: CASSSVPDKAFF. As DNA, the CDR3 is TGTGCCAGCAGTTCTGTCCCAGACAAAGCTTTCTTT.

This clonotype was detected ten times or more. The rearrangement uses TRBV5-1 and TRBJ2-7, with 12 positions matching TRBD2. Germline V gene lookup returns CDR1 SGHRS and CDR2 YFSETQ. Germline trimming cut 4 bases from V and 2 bases from J; bases unmatched to any gene: 4. This CDR3 comprises 15 residues. The CDR3 coding sequence is TGCGCCAGCAGCCTCCTAGCGGGAGGGGCCTACGAGCAGTACTTC. It codes for CASSLLAGGAYEQYF.

This clonotype was seen a handful of times. The chain uses TRBV5-1 and TRBJ1-2; TRBD1 matches at 7 bases. J gave up 4 bases and V 3 bases, and 9 bases lay outside the gene matches. Germline values: CDR1 SGHRS, CDR2 YFSETQ. The CDR3 runs 15 residues. In DNA, the CDR3 is TGCGCCAGCAGCTCGACCCTCCGGGACAGCTATGGCTACACCTTC. Protein sequence: CASSSTLRDSYGYTF.

This clonotype was counted between two and nine times. An end of the junction does not agree with germline; a read error may underlie this. The rearrangement uses TRBV4-3 and TRBJ1-1; tentatively, D is TRBD1 (5 bases). The germline V gene encodes CDR1 LGHNA and CDR2 YSLEER. CDR3 length: 13 residues. CDR3 sequence (DNA): TGCGCCAGCAGCCAAGAGACAGATGGCCGGCTGCTCTTT. Protein sequence: CASSQETDGRLLF.

This chain links TRBV12-3 or TRBV12-4 with TRBJ2-5; D is undetermined. The CDR3 has 11 residues. Trimming stripped 7 bases from V and 5 bases from J, with 8 bases between. This CDR3 reads CASNLGETQYF. In DNA, the CDR3 is TGTGCCAGCAATTTGGGTGAGACCCAGTACTTC.

This clonotype has only a few counts. This chain links TRBV7-2 with TRBJ2-7; 9 bases are shared with TRBD1. Per germline, CDR1 SGHTA and CDR2 FQGNSA. Trimming cost V 3 bases and J 3 bases; bases outside gene matches: 9. The CDR3 runs to 16 residues. The CDR3 DNA follows: TGTGCCAGCAGCTTCTACCCGGGACAGGGAGACTACGAGCAGTACTTC. This sequence encodes CASSFYPGQGDYEQYF.

CDR3 residues: CASSPGTGDDQPQHF. The CDR3 region has the DNA TGTGCCAGCAGTCCCGGGACAGGGGACGATCAGCCCCAGCATTTT. The chain joins TRBV6-2 or TRBV6-3 to TRBJ1-5; 10 nucleotides line up with TRBD1. This CDR3 has 15 amino acids. CDR1 is MNHEY, CDR2 SVGEGT, per germline. The V gene end was trimmed by 5 bases and the J gene end by 5 bases; junction bases not matched to a gene: 6.

V usage is TRBV7-2 and J usage is TRBJ2-2, with D possibly matching TRBD2 (5 bases). The CDR3 extends over 13 amino acids. V was clipped by 2 bases and J by 6 bases, with 7 bases between them. Germline lookup yields CDR1 SGHTA and CDR2 FQGNSA. CDR3 coding DNA: TGTGCCAGCAGCTTAAGGGAGTCCGGGGAGCTGTTTTTT. It codes for CASSLRESGELFF.

This clonotype turned up a few times. The chain is built from TRBV7-8 and TRBJ2-1; TRBD1 matches 10 bases. After removal of 4 bases from V and 12 bases from J, the junction contained 12 bases not matched to a gene. CDR1 is SGHVS and CDR2 is FQNEAQ in the germline V gene. This CDR3 is 15 amino acids long. The CDR3 DNA sequence: TGTGCCAGCAGCTCCTTCGGCGGGACAGGGGAGGGGCAGTTCTTC. Translated: CASSSFGGTGEGQFF.

This clonotype has just a few counts. This chain joins TRBV11-2 and TRBJ2-1; 9 bases line up with TRBD2. V was pared by 5 bases and J by 4 bases, with 9 bases of the junction left unmatched. The CDR3 contains 16 residues. In germline, CDR1 is SGHAT, CDR2 FQNNGV. The CDR3 sequence is CASSRTLAGYYNEQFF. CDR3 coding DNA: TGTGCCAGCAGCCGAACACTAGCGGGTTATTACAATGAGCAGTTCTTC.

The chain joins TRBV5-5 to TRBJ1-4; 7 bases align to TRBD1. The CDR3 totals 15 residues. From germline, CDR1 is SGHKS and CDR2 YYEKEE (reference sequence). With 4 bases clipped from V and 6 bases from J, the junction kept 9 bases outside the gene matches. CDR3 loop: CASSPSGTAYEKLFF. The CDR3 DNA is TGTGCCAGCAGCCCTTCCGGGACAGCATATGAAAAACTGTTTTTT.

V is TRBV12-3 or TRBV12-4 and J is TRBJ1-1; tentatively, D is TRBD1 (6 bases). The CDR3 spans 16 residues. V lost 0 bases to trimming and J lost 0 bases, with 11 bases between them. This chain's CDR3 is CASSLAQGRMNTEAFF. CDR3 coding DNA: TGTGCCAGCAGTTTAGCCCAGGGGAGGATGAACACTGAAGCTTTCTTT.

This sequence joins TRBV29-1 and TRBJ2-3, with TRBD2 matching 7 bases. This CDR3 has 15 residues. From germline, CDR1 is SQVTM and CDR2 ANQGSEA. V lost 7 bases and J lost 1; bases outside the gene matches: 11. CDR3 sequence: CSACAGADGTDTQYF. The CDR3 coding sequence is TGCAGCGCCTGTGCGGGAGCGGACGGCACAGATACGCAGTATTTT.

In its sample, this clonotype was seen a few times. The V gene is TRBV7-2, the J gene TRBJ2-2, with 7 bases identical to TRBD2. This CDR3 comprises 15 residues. CDR1 and CDR2 (germline): SGHTA, FQGNSA. With 5 bases clipped from V and 3 bases from J, the junction kept 6 bases outside the gene matches. In nucleotides, the CDR3 is TGTGCCAGCAGCCCCGGACTAGGCGACACCGGGGAGCTGTTTTTT. Translating gives CASSPGLGDTGELFF.

The chain couples TRBV28 to TRBJ2-7; D not resolved. CDR1 MDHEN and CDR2 SYDVKM come from the germline V gene. The V end lost 4 bases, the J end lost 5 bases, and 21 bases lay between the germline ends. This CDR3 has 16 residues. This CDR3 reads CASSSARAEMSNEQYF. DNA of the CDR3: TGTGCCAGCAGTTCCGCCCGGGCAGAGATGTCCAACGAGCAGTACTTC.

The chain combines TRBV29-1 with TRBJ2-5; TRBD1 or TRBD2 may be the D gene (5 bases each). The V end lost 6 bases, the J end lost 6 bases, and 8 bases lay between the germline ends. Germline V gene data show CDR1 as SQVTM and CDR2 as ANQGSEA. The CDR3 is 10 residues long. CDR3 DNA sequence: TGCAGCGTAGGGGACCAGACCCAGTACTTC. Its protein product is CSVGDQTQYF.